The T cell receptor beta chain under discussion was sequenced for a study of identical twins. Each CDR3 protein is one row after TCRdb ran MiXCR on the 5' RACE reads. The profile shows 420,000 or so distinct CDR3 sequences, 18% of them singletons. In regard to this clonotype: Its specificity is unknown.

The junction had 7 bases not matched to a gene; V was cut back by 5 bases and J by 6 bases. This CDR3 contains 15 residues. Per the germline V gene, CDR1 is LNHNV and CDR2 is YYDKDF (reference sequence). Broader study findings: Conclusions relied on cross-sectional statistical analysis, not following the same donors. Zero-insertion analyses might be partly confounded by invariant T cells like MAIT and iNKT.

The clonotype comes from a man aged 50 or older in good health. Sequenced: naive T cells sorted from blood. This rearrangement joins TRBV15 to TRBJ2-1; 10 bases fit TRBD2. The CDR3 nucleotides read TGTGCCACCAGCCGAACCGGGACTAGCGCCAATGAGCAGTTCTTC. Its translation is CATSRTGTSANEQFF.